What follows are 21 T cell receptor beta chains derived from one specimen sequenced in a study of blood T cell repertoires in COVID-19. TCRdb's table, derived via immunoSEQ multiplex PCR, lists solely in-frame clones and lacks some. The table includes tens of thousands of clones, around 81% detected once. Sequencing was performed on peripheral blood. Source of these receptors: a man aged 50-60 years with acute or convalescent COVID-19.

J is TRBJ1-4 and V is TRBV2; 12 nucleotides align to TRBD1. CDR3 size: 16 residues. V lost 6 bases and J lost 4; bases outside the gene matches: 6. The germline CDR1 and CDR2 sequences are SNHLY and FYNNEI. Here the CDR3 reads CASRWDRGLGNEKLFF. The DNA for the CDR3 is TGTGCCAGCAGATGGGACAGGGGGCTCGGTAATGAAAAACTGTTTTTT.

The chain employs TRBV19 and TRBJ2-7, with 9 bases aligning to TRBD2. The trim removed 4 bases at V and 0 bases at J, leaving 7 bases unmatched. This CDR3 spans 16 amino acids. Germline values: CDR1 LNHDA, CDR2 SQIVND (reference sequence). The CDR3 DNA reads as TGTGCCAGTAGTACAGCCTCTAGCGGGATCTCCTACGAGCAGTACTTC. Its translation is CASSTASSGISYEQYF.

The V and J genes are TRBV5-1 and TRBJ2-5, with D possibly matching TRBD2 (5 bases). The CDR3 consists of 12 residues. Germline V CDR1 and CDR2: SGHRS, YFSETQ. V was cut by 7 bases and J by 1 base, with 8 bases left in between. CDR3 sequence reads: CASGLFQETQYF. The CDR3 DNA reads TGCGCCAGCGGACTCTTCCAAGAGACCCAGTACTTC.

This rearrangement joins TRBV27 to TRBJ2-3; TRBD2 matches 9 bases. CDR3 length: 13 residues. V shed 2 bases, J shed 6 bases, and the junction held 0 bases outside the gene matches. Germline V CDR1 and CDR2: MNHEY, SMNVEV (reference sequence). CDR3 DNA: TGTGCCAGCAGTTTAGGACTAGCGGATACGCAGTATTTT. This gives the protein CASSLGLADTQYF.

The chain employs TRBV7-9 and TRBJ1-1, with D uncertain. Between the trimmed V and J ends, which lost 7 bases and 1 base, there was a span of 10 bases. Germline loops: CDR1 SEHNR, CDR2 FQNEAQ (reference sequence). The CDR3 runs to 13 residues. The CDR3 reads CASNAGGNTEAFF. The CDR3 nucleotides are TGTGCCAGCAATGCGGGAGGGAACACTGAAGCTTTCTTT.

The rearrangement uses TRBV30 and TRBJ2-3, with D unclear. The CDR3 totals 13 residues. Germline-derived CDR1 and CDR2 are GTSNPN and SVGIG (reference sequence). The V end lost 2 bases, the J end lost 2 bases, and 8 bases lay between the germline ends. CDR3 bases: TGTGCCTGGAGTCGGCAGGCCACAGATACGCAGTATTTT. This codes for CAWSRQATDTQYF.

The V and J genes are TRBV5-6 and TRBJ2-5; 16 bases align to TRBD2. CDR3 length equals 17 residues. Germline CDR1 reads SGHDT; CDR2 reads YYEEEE. V was clipped by 4 bases and J by 5 bases; unmatched bases: 8. DNA of the CDR3: TGTGCCAGCAGCCTGGGACTAGCGGGGGGGCCGTGGGAGACCCAGTACTTC. It translates to CASSLGLAGGPWETQYF. The full variable domain, rest sourced from reference TRBV5-6 and TRBJ2-5, is DAGVTQSPTHLIKTRGQQVTLRCSPKSGHDTVSWYQQALGQGPQFIFQYYEEEERQRGNFPDRFSGHQFPNYSSELNVNALLLGDSALYLCASSLGLAGGPWETQYFGPGTRLLVL.

The chain recombines TRBV5-1 with TRBJ1-4, with 8 bases matching TRBD1. With V trimmed by 4 bases and J by 8 bases, 7 bases remained unmatched. The CDR3 has 14 residues. Germline V gives CDR1 SGHRS, CDR2 YFSETQ. CDR3 sequence (DNA): TGCGCCAGCAGCACGGGACAGGCGGGAGAAAAACTGTTTTTT. Translation: CASSTGQAGEKLFF.

The V gene is TRBV4-3, the J gene TRBJ1-5, with TRBD1 identical over 12 bases. This CDR3 region has 16 residues. Germline V CDR1 and CDR2: LGHNA, YSLEER. The junction had 7 bases not matched to a gene; V was cut back by 3 bases and J by 7 bases. CDR3 residues: CASSQGTGGARQPQHF. CDR3 bases: TGCGCCAGCAGCCAGGGGACAGGGGGCGCGAGGCAGCCCCAGCATTTT.

The chain recombines TRBV27 with TRBJ2-5; possible D gene TRBD1, 5 bases. V shed 5 bases and J shed 5 bases, with 15 bases lying between them. CDR1 and CDR2 from the germline V gene are MNHEY and SMNVEV (reference sequence). CDR3 length: 14 amino acids. CDR3 coding DNA: TGTGCCAGCAGTCCGATCGACAGTGGGGAGACCCAGTACTTC. Translated, it gives CASSPIDSGETQYF.

The rearrangement uses TRBV14 and TRBJ2-1, with TRBD1 matching over 10 bases. The CDR3 is made up of 16 amino acids. With V trimmed by 4 bases and J by 5 bases, 8 bases remained unmatched. The germline gives CDR1 SGHDN, CDR2 FVKESK. As DNA, the CDR3 is TGTGCCAGCAGCCCTTTAGGGACAGGGGTCCACAATGAGCAGTTCTTC. It is translated as CASSPLGTGVHNEQFF.

In this sample, this clone turned up once. The chain links TRBV7-3 to TRBJ1-5; D is possibly TRBD1 (6 bases). This CDR3 comprises 13 residues. V lost 4 bases to trimming and J lost 2 bases, with 6 bases between them. Looked up from germline, CDR1 is SGHTA and CDR2 is FQGTGA. CDR3 nucleotide sequence: TGTGCCAGCAGCTCAGGGGGCAATCAGCCCCAGCATTTT. Translating gives CASSSGGNQPQHF.

The chain employs TRBV18 and TRBJ2-7, with D hard to call. Per the germline V gene, CDR1 is KGHSH and CDR2 is LQKENI. This CDR3 is 12 amino acids long. V was shortened by 6 bases and J by 0 bases, with 6 bases between the two germline ends. CDR3 DNA: TGTGCCAGCTCCCCTATCTCCTACGAGCAGTACTTC. It codes for CASSPISYEQYF.

The genes are TRBV30 and TRBJ2-2, with a weak D call TRBD2 (5 bases). Germline V gene lookup returns CDR1 GTSNPN and CDR2 SVGIG (reference sequence). The length of the CDR3 is 15 residues. The CDR3 nucleotides read TGTGCACACCCTAAACGGGGATTGACGACCGGGGAGCTGTTTTTT. This gives the protein CAHPKRGLTTGELFF.

The chain has TRBV12-5 and TRBJ2-3; 10 positions match TRBD2. CDR3 length equals 16 residues. Per the germline V gene, CDR1 is LGHNT and CDR2 is FRNRAP. V shed 6 bases, J shed 2 bases, and the junction held 8 bases outside the gene matches. The CDR3 loop reads CASGLGSGGATDTQYF. In DNA form, the CDR3 reads TGTGCTAGTGGCCTGGGGAGCGGGGGGGCCACAGATACGCAGTATTTT.

The chain carries TRBV16 and TRBJ2-5, with 10 bases lining up with TRBD2. The CDR3 is 15 amino acids. Germline V lookup: CDR1 KGHSY, CDR2 FQNENV. Trimming cost V 4 bases and J 3 bases; bases outside gene matches: 5. The CDR3 DNA follows: TGTGCCAGCAGCCTCTCTAGCGGGAGAGAAGAGACCCAGTACTTC. Protein: CASSLSSGREETQYF.

The chain carries TRBV24-1 and TRBJ2-1; TRBD1 agrees at 9 bases. The CDR3 contains 14 residues. Germline CDR1 and CDR2: KGHDR and SFDVKD. V shed 7 bases, J shed 12 bases, and the junction held 12 bases outside the gene matches. The CDR3 protein is CATSDGTGTSGQFF. The CDR3 DNA follows: TGTGCCACCAGCGACGGGACAGGGACGAGTGGGCAGTTCTTC.

The chain employs TRBV7-3 and TRBJ2-5, with 13 bases matching TRBD2. The CDR3 covers 15 residues. Germline CDR1 and CDR2: SGHTA and FQGTGA. Trimming at V came to 4 bases and at J to 6 bases, leaving 5 bases not matched to a gene. CDR3 in amino acids: CASSWGLAGQKTQYF. Written as DNA, the CDR3 is TGTGCCAGCAGCTGGGGACTAGCGGGACAAAAGACCCAGTACTTC.

The rearrangement uses TRBV19 and TRBJ2-7; 9 positions match TRBD1. The CDR3 is 16 amino acids. The germline CDR1 and CDR2 sequences are LNHDA and SQIVND (reference sequence). J gave up 1 base and V 4 bases, and 8 bases lay outside the gene matches. CDR3 sequence reads: CASSSPGTGRSYEQYF. The CDR3 bases are TGTGCCAGTAGTAGCCCCGGGACAGGGAGATCCTACGAGCAGTACTTC.

This clone was seen only once. The V call is TRBV3-1 (or the pseudogene TRBV3-2), the J call TRBJ2-5; 7 nucleotides align to TRBD1. V lost 4 bases to trimming and J lost 5 bases; unmatched junction nucleotides: 7. The CDR3 length is 14 residues. Per germline, CDR1 LGHDT and CDR2 YNNKEL (reference sequence). The CDR3 coding sequence is TGTGCCAGCAGCCGCGGACAGGTCGCGGAGACCCAGTACTTC. The encoded protein is CASSRGQVAETQYF.

The chain uses TRBV5-4 and TRBJ1-3; a possible D gene is TRBD1 (6 bases). V was shortened by 4 bases and J by 0 bases, with 8 bases between the two germline ends. Germline loops: CDR1 SGHNT, CDR2 YYREEE (reference sequence). This CDR3 comprises 14 residues. CDR3 residues: CASSAGVSGNTIYF. CDR3 DNA sequence: TGTGCCAGCAGCGCAGGGGTCTCTGGAAACACCATATATTTT.